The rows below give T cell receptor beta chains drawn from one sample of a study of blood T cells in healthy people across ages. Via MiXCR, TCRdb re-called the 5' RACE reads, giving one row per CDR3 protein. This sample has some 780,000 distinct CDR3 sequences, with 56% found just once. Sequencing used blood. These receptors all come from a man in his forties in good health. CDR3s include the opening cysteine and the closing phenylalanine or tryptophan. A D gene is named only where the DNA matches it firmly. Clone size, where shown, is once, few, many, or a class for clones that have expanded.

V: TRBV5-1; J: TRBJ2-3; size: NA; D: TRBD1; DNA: TGCGCCAGCAGCCTTCTGACAGGGTCCGACACAGATACGCAGTATTTT; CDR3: CASSLLTGSDTDTQYF
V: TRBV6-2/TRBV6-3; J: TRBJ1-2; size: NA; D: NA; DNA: TGTGCCAGCAGTCTCCCGGGCCCTTCCTATGGCTACACCTTC; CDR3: CASSLPGPSYGYTF
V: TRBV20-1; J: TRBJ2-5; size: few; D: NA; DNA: TGCAGTGCTTACAATCCCGGGATGGAGACCCAGTACTTC; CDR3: CSAYNPGMETQYF
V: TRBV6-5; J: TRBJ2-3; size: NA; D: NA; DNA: TGTGCCAGCAGTGGGGGGACGGGAGATACGCAGTATTTT; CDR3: CASSGGTGDTQYF
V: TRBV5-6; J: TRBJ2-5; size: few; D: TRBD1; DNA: TGTGCCAGCGGCCCGACAGGGACCGGGGAGACCCAGTACTTC; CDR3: CASGPTGTGETQYF
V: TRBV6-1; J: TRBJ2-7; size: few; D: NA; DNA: TGTGCCAGCAGGGAGACCGAGTGGGACTACGAGCAGTACTTC; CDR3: CASRETEWDYEQYF
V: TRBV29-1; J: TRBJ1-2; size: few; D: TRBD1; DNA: TGCAGCGTCCCCGGACAGGGGAACTATGGCTACACCTTC; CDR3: CSVPGQGNYGYTF
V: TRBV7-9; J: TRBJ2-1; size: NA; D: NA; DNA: TGTGCCAGCAGCTCGGTCAGGGGGTTCTTC; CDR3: CASSSVRGFF
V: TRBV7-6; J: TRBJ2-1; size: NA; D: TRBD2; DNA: TGTGCCAGCAGCAAGACTAGCGGGGCTAGCTCCTACAATGAGCAGTTCTTC; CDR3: CASSKTSGASSYNEQFF
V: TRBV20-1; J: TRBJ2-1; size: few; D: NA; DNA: TGCAGTGCTAGAGATTTAATACGAGCGAGCCACAATGAGCAGTTCTTC; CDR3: CSARDLIRASHNEQFF
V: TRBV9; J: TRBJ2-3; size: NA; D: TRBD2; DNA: TGTGCCAGCAGCGGGGAAGGACTAGCGGGACTCACAGATACGCAGTATTTT; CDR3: CASSGEGLAGLTDTQYF
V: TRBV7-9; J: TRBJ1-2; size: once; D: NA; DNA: TGTGCCAGCAGCGTCCCCGGTACGGTTGGCTACACCTTC; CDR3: CASSVPGTVGYTF
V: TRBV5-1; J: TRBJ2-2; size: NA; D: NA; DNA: TGCGCCAGCAGCTTGGCACAGGGCGGAAGCACCGGGGAGCTGTTTTTT; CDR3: CASSLAQGGSTGELFF
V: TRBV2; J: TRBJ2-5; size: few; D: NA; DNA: TGTGCCAGCAGGGACGCGAGACTAGGTGGAGAGACCCAGTACTTC; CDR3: CASRDARLGGETQYF
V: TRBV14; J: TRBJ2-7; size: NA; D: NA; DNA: TGTGCCAGCAGCCAAGATGGCCCAGGGAAAGGGTTTTACGAGCAGTACTTC; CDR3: CASSQDGPGKGFYEQYF
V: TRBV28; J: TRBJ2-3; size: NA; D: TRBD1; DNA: TGTGCCAGCAGTTTCCATAGGGACAGGACCACAGATACGCAGTATTTT; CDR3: CASSFHRDRTTDTQYF
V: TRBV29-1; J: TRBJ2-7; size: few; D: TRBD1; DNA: TGCAGCGTTGAAGATTCTGGGACAGATTCCTACGAGCAGTACTTC; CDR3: CSVEDSGTDSYEQYF
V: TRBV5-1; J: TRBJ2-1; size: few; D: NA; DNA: TGCGCCAGCAGCACCTCAGAACACAATGAGCAGTTCTTC; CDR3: CASSTSEHNEQFF
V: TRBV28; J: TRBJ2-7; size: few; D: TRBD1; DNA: TGTGCCAGCAGTCGTCCGGGACAGGGGTTCGACGAGCAGTACTTC; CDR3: CASSRPGQGFDEQYF
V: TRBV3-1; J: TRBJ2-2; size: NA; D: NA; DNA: TGTGCCAGCAGCCGACTCCGAGCGAACACCGGGGAGCTGTTTTTT; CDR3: CASSRLRANTGELFF
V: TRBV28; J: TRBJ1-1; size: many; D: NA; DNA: TGCGCCAGCAGCTTAGGACAGAAAAACACTGAAGCTTTCTTT; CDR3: CASSLGQKNTEAFF
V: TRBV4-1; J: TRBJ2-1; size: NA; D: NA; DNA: TGCGCCAGCAGCCAAGACGACAGGAGTTCCTACAATGAGCAGTTCTTC; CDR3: CASSQDDRSSYNEQFF
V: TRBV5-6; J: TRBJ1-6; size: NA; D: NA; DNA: TGTGCCAGCAGCTTCGTTGGGGCAGGAGGGGTTTCACCCCTCCACTTT; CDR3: CASSFVGAGGVSPLHF
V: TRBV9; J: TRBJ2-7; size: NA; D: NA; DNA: TGTGCCAGCAGCACGAAGTACCGGGGCCCAAAGTACTTC; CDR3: CASSTKYRGPKYF
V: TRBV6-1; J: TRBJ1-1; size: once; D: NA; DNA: TGTGCCAGCAGGGTAAGGGTTATCACTGAAGCTTTCTTT; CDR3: CASRVRVITEAFF
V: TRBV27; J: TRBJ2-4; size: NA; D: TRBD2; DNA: TGTGCCAGTGGGACTAACCCCTCCCGGGAGCAGTGCTTC; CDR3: CASGTNPSREQCF
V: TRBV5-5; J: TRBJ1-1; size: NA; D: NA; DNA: TGTGCCAGCAACCTAAGACAGAGGAACACTGAAGCTTTCTTT; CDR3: CASNLRQRNTEAFF
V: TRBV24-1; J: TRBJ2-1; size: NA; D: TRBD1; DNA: TGTGCCACCAGTGATCCTGAGACAGGGAGAAATGAGCAGTTCTTC; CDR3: CATSDPETGRNEQFF
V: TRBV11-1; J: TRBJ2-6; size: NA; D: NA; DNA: TGTGCCAGCAGCTTAACTTTGGCGTCAGGGGCCAACGTCCTGACTTTC; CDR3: CASSLTLASGANVLTF
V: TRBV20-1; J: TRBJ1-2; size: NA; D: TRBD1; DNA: TGCAGTGCTAGTTGGGGGGACAGAGACTATGGCTACACCTTC; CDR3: CSASWGDRDYGYTF
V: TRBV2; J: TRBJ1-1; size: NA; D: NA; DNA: TGTGCCAGCACCTTGGAACAGAACACTGAAGCTTTCTTT; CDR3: CASTLEQNTEAFF
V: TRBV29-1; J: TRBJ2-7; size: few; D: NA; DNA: TGCAGCGTTGGTGAGGGAGACGAGCAGTACTTC; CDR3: CSVGEGDEQYF
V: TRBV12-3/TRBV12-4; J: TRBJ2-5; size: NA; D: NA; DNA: TGTGCCAGCAGTCCTTTAGAAGACCAAGAGACCCAGTACTTC; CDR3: CASSPLEDQETQYF
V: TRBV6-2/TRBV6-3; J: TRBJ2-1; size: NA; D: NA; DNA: TGTGCCAGCACCGATGGGAATGAGCAGTTCTTC; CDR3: CASTDGNEQFF
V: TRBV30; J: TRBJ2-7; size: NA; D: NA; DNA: TGTGCCTGGACGGACGGTTCCTACGAGCAGTACTTC; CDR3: CAWTDGSYEQYF
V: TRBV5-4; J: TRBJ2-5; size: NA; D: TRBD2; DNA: TGTGCCAGCAGTTCCCTAGCGGGGGGAGGAGAGACCCAGTACTTC; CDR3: CASSSLAGGGETQYF
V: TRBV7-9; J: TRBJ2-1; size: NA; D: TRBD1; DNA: TGTGCCAGCAGACCCACAGGGGGCGATGAGCAGTTCTTC; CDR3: CASRPTGGDEQFF
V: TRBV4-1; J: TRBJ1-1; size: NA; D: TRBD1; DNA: TGCGCCAGCAGCCACGGACAGGGAGGTGATACTGAAGCTTTCTTT; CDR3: CASSHGQGGDTEAFF
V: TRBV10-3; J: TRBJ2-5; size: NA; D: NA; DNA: TGTGCCATCAGTGAGTCGGATGTGGGGCAAGAGACCCAGTACTTC; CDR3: CAISESDVGQETQYF
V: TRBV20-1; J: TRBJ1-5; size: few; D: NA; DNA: TGCAGTGCTAGAGATGTTACCGGAATTTATAGCAATCAGCCCCAGCATTTT; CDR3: CSARDVTGIYSNQPQHF
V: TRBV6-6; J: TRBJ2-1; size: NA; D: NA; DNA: TGTGCCAGCCGCTCCTTTTATGAGCAGTTCTTC; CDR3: CASRSFYEQFF
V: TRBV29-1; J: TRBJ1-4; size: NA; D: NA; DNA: TGCAGCGCCCAGGACGGGATTAATGAAAAACTGTTTTTT; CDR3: CSAQDGINEKLFF
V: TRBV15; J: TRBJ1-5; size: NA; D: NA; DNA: TGTGCCACCAGCTCGGACAGCTACAATCAGCCCCAGCATTTT; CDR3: CATSSDSYNQPQHF
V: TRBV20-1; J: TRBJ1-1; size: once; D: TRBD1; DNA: TGCAGTGCTCCAGACAGGGGGCGATGGACTGAAGTTTTCTTT; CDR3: CSAPDRGRWTEVFF
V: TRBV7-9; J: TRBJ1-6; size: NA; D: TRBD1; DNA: TGTGCCAGCAGCCGTCCGACAGGGTCGGTTACACCCCTCCACTTT; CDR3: CASSRPTGSVTPLHF
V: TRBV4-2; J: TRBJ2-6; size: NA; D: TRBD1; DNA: TGTGCCAGCAGCCAAGGGACAGGCGATTCTGGGGCCAACGTCCTGACTTTC; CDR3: CASSQGTGDSGANVLTF
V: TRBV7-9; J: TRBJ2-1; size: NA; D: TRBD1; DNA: TGTGCCAGCAGCTTAGGTTCCGGGACAGGGAAGAACAATGAGCAGTTCTTC; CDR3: CASSLGSGTGKNNEQFF
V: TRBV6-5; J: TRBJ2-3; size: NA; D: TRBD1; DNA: TGTGCCAGCAGCGCCACAGGGGGCTACACAGATACGCGGTATTTT; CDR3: CASSATGGYTDTRYF
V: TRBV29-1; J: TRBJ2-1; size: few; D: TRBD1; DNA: TGCAGCGCTCCGGGACAGGGGTCCTACAATGAGCAGTTCTTC; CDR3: CSAPGQGSYNEQFF
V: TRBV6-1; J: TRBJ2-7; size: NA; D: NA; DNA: TGTGCCAGCACTGTTCTTGCAGGCCCTTACGAGCAGTACTTC; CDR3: CASTVLAGPYEQYF
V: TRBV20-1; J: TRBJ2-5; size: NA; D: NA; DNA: TGCAGTGCTAGCCCGACTGCTGGGGAGACCCAGTACTTC; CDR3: CSASPTAGETQYF
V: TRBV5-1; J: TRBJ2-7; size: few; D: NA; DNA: TGCGCCAGCAGCTTCGACCGGGAGCAGTACTTC; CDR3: CASSFDREQYF
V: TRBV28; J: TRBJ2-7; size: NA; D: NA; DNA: TGTGCCAGCAGTTTGGGGGTAGGGGGCTACGAGCAGTACTTC; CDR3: CASSLGVGGYEQYF
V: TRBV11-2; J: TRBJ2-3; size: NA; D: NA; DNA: TGTGCCAGCAGCGCACATCCACAGGGAGATACGCAGTATTTT; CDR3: CASSAHPQGDTQYF
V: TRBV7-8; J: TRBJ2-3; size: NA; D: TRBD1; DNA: TGTGCCAGCAGCTTATTAAGGGGACAGGGGACAGATACGCAGTATTTT; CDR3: CASSLLRGQGTDTQYF